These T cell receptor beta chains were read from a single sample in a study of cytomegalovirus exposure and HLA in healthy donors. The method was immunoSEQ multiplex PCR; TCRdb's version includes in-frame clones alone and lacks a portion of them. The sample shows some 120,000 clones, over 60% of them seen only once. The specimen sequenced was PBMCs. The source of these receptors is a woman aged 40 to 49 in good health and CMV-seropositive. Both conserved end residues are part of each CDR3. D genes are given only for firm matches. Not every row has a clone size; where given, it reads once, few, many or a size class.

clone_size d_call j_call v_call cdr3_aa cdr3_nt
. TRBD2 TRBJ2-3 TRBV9 CASSVVAGGRTDTQYF TGTGCCAGCAGCGTAGTAGCGGGAGGGCGCACAGATACGCAGTATTTT
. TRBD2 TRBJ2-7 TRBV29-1 CSVETSFSGYEQYF TGCAGCGTTGAGACTAGCTTTTCCGGCTACGAGCAGTACTTC
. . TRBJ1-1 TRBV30 CAWSRGLDTEAFF TGTGCCTGGAGTAGAGGGTTGGACACTGAAGCTTTCTTT
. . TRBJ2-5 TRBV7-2 CASSLAGQYQETQYF TGTGCCAGCAGCTTAGCGGGGCAGTACCAAGAGACCCAGTACTTC
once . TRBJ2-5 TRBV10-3 CAISEGGLGNQETQYF TGTGCCATCAGTGAGGGGGGCTTAGGAAACCAAGAGACCCAGTACTTC
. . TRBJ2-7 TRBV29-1 CSVKTGSSYEQYF TGCAGCGTTAAGACAGGCTCCTCCTACGAGCAGTACTTC
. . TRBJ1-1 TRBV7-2 CASSLAGGNTEAFF TGTGCCAGCAGCTTAGCAGGGGGGAACACTGAAGCTTTCTTT
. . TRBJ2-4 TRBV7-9 CASSLGDPGAKNIQYF TGTGCCAGCAGCTTAGGAGACCCGGGAGCCAAAAACATTCAGTACTTC
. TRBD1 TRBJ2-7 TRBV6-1 CASSRDSNEQYF TGTGCCAGCAGCCGGGACAGTAACGAGCAGTACTTC
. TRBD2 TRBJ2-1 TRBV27 CASSFFPGGSSYNEQFF TGTGCCAGCAGTTTCTTCCCGGGCGGGAGCTCCTACAATGAGCAGTTCTTC
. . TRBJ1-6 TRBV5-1 CASSLRIGGDSPLHF TGCGCCAGCAGCTTGAGGATCGGGGGAGATTCACCCCTCCACTTT
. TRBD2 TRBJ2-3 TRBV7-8 CASSLSSGRATDTQYF TGTGCCAGCAGCTTATCGAGCGGGAGGGCCACAGATACGCAGTATTTT
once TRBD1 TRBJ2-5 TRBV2 CASSLRTGEETQYF TGTGCCAGCAGTCTGCGGACAGGGGAAGAGACCCAGTACTTC
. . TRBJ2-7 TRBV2 CASSLRDWAYEQYF TGTGCCAGCAGTCTCCGGGACTGGGCCTACGAGCAGTACTTC
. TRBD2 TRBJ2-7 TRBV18 CASSPNGAGGEEQYF TGTGCCAGCTCACCAAACGGGGCGGGAGGGGAAGAGCAGTACTTC
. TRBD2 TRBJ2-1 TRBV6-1 CASSEALTSGSIYNEQFF TGTGCCAGCAGTGAAGCTTTGACTAGCGGGTCCATCTACAATGAGCAGTTCTTC
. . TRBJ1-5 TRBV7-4 CASSLWQVSNQPQHF TGTGCCAGCAGCTTGTGGCAGGTGAGCAATCAGCCCCAGCATTTT
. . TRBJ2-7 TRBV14 CASSQDLGAGYEQYF TGTGCCAGCAGCCAAGATCTTGGGGCAGGCTACGAGCAGTACTTC
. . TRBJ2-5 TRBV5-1 CASSLRLQKQETQYF TGCGCCAGCAGCTTACGCCTCCAGAAACAAGAGACCCAGTACTTC
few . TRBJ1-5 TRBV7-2 CASSGGGNQPQHF TGTGCCAGCAGCGGAGGGGGCAATCAGCCCCAGCATTTT
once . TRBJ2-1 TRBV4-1 CASSQDRGTPAGVVDEQFF TGCGCCAGCAGCCAAGATCGAGGAACTCCAGCTGGAGTGGTCGATGAGCAGTTCTTC
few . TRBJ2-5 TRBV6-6 CASSWDWAETQYF TGTGCCAGCAGCTGGGACTGGGCTGAGACCCAGTACTTC
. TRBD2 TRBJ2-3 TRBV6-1 CASSVLAGGPGDTQYF TGTGCCAGCAGTGTTCTAGCGGGAGGGCCAGGAGATACGCAGTATTTT
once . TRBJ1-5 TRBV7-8 CASSLQADNQPQHF TGTGCCAGCAGCTTACAGGCAGACAATCAGCCCCAGCATTTT
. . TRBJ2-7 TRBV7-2 CASSPSRNEQYF TGTGCCAGCAGCCCATCCCGCAACGAGCAGTACTTC
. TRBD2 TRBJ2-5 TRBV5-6 CASSAPGLAMWGETQYF TGTGCCAGCAGCGCACCGGGACTAGCGATGTGGGGGGAGACCCAGTACTTC
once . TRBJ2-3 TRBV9 CASSSPVFSSTDTQYF TGTGCCAGCAGCTCTCCAGTCTTCTCTAGCACAGATACGCAGTATTTT
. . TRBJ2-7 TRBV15 CATSKERSYEQYF TGTGCCACCAGCAAGGAGCGCAGCTACGAGCAGTACTTC
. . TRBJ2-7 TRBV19 CASSRTGNEQYF TGTGCCAGTAGCCGAACAGGGAACGAGCAGTACTTC
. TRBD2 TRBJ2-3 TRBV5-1 CASSLRGRSTDTQYF TGCGCCAGCAGCTTGCGCGGGAGGTCCACAGATACGCAGTATTTT
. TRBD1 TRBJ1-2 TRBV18 CASSPPGTGVGYTF TGTGCCAGCTCACCACCTGGCACAGGGGTAGGCTACACCTTC
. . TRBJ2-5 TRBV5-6 CASSLGAVRETQYF TGTGCCAGCAGCTTGGGGGCTGTTCGAGAGACCCAGTACTTC
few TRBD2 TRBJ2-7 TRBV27 CASSWTSAYEQYF TGTGCCAGCAGTTGGACTAGCGCCTACGAGCAGTACTTC
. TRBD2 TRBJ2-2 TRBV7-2 CASSSSSGRAGELFF TGTGCCAGCAGTTCCTCTAGCGGGAGGGCCGGGGAGCTGTTTTTT
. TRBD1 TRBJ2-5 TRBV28 CASSGGTGGQETQYF TGTGCCAGCAGTGGAGGGACAGGGGGCCAAGAGACCCAGTACTTC
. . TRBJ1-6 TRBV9 CASSVNSLTGGNSPLHF TGTGCCAGCAGCGTTAATAGCCTCACCGGTGGAAATTCACCCCTCCACTTT
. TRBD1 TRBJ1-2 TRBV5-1 CASSVTGGYGYTF TGCGCCAGCAGCGTGACAGGGGGCTATGGCTACACCTTC
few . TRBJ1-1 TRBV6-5 CASSRQALNTEAFF TGTGCCAGCAGCAGACAGGCCCTGAACACTGAAGCTTTCTTT
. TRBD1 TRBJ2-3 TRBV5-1 CASSLRTGGEDTQYF TGCGCCAGCAGCTTAAGAACAGGGGGCGAAGATACGCAGTATTTT
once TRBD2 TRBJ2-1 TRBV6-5 CASSLTSGLNNEQFF TGTGCCAGCAGTTTGACTAGCGGGTTAAACAATGAGCAGTTCTTC
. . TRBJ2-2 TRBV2 CASSEIPVNTGELFF TGTGCCAGCAGTGAGATACCGGTGAACACCGGGGAGCTGTTTTTT
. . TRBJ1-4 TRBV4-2 CASSPLKGEKLFF TGTGCCAGCAGCCCTTTAAAGGGGGAAAAACTGTTTTTT
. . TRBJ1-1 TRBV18 CASSLQGGNTEAFF TGTGCCAGCTCATTACAGGGTGGAAACACTGAAGCTTTCTTT
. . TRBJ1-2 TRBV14 CASSQTGYGYTF TGTGCCAGCAGCCAGACAGGCTATGGCTACACCTTC
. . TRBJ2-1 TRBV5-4 CASSSTGAGYNEQFF TGTGCCAGCAGCTCGACAGGTGCCGGCTACAATGAGCAGTTCTTC
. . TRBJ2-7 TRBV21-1 CARQSGGKPTYEQYF TGTGCCAGGCAGAGTGGAGGCAAACCCACATACGAGCAGTACTTC
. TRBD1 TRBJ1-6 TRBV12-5 CASGLEGDRGHSPLHF TGTGCTAGTGGTTTGGAGGGGGACAGGGGGCATTCACCCCTCCACTTT
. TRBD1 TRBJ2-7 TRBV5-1 CASSFQGATGEQYF TGCGCCAGCAGCTTCCAGGGGGCAACTGGCGAGCAGTACTTC
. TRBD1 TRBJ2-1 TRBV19 CASSETGKNEQFF TGTGCCAGTAGTGAGACAGGGAAGAATGAGCAGTTCTTC
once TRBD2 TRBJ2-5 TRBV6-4 CANPLAAGVGETQYF TGTGCCAACCCATTAGCAGCGGGAGTCGGAGAGACCCAGTACTTC
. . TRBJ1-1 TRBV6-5 CASSFRASSNTEAFF TGTGCCAGCAGTTTCAGGGCGTCCTCCAACACTGAAGCTTTCTTT
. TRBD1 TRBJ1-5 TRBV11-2 CASSFQGGNQPQHF TGTGCCAGCAGCTTTCAGGGGGGCAATCAGCCCCAGCATTTT
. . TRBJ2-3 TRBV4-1 CASSQESPLASSTDTQYF TGCGCCAGCAGCCAAGAAAGCCCCCTAGCGTCGAGCACAGATACGCAGTATTTT
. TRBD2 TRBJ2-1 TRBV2 CASTRLAGGSYNEQFF TGTGCCAGCACTCGACTAGCGGGAGGCTCCTACAATGAGCAGTTCTTC
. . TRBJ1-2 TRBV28 CASSLRVFRSYTF TGTGCCAGCAGTTTGAGGGTATTCCGGAGCTACACCTTC
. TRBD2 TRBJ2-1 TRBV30 CAWNSGSNNEQFF TGTGCCTGGAACAGCGGGAGCAACAATGAGCAGTTCTTC
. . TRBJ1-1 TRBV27 CASSSPRLGTNTEAFF TGTGCCAGCAGTTCACCCAGGCTGGGTACGAACACTGAAGCTTTCTTT